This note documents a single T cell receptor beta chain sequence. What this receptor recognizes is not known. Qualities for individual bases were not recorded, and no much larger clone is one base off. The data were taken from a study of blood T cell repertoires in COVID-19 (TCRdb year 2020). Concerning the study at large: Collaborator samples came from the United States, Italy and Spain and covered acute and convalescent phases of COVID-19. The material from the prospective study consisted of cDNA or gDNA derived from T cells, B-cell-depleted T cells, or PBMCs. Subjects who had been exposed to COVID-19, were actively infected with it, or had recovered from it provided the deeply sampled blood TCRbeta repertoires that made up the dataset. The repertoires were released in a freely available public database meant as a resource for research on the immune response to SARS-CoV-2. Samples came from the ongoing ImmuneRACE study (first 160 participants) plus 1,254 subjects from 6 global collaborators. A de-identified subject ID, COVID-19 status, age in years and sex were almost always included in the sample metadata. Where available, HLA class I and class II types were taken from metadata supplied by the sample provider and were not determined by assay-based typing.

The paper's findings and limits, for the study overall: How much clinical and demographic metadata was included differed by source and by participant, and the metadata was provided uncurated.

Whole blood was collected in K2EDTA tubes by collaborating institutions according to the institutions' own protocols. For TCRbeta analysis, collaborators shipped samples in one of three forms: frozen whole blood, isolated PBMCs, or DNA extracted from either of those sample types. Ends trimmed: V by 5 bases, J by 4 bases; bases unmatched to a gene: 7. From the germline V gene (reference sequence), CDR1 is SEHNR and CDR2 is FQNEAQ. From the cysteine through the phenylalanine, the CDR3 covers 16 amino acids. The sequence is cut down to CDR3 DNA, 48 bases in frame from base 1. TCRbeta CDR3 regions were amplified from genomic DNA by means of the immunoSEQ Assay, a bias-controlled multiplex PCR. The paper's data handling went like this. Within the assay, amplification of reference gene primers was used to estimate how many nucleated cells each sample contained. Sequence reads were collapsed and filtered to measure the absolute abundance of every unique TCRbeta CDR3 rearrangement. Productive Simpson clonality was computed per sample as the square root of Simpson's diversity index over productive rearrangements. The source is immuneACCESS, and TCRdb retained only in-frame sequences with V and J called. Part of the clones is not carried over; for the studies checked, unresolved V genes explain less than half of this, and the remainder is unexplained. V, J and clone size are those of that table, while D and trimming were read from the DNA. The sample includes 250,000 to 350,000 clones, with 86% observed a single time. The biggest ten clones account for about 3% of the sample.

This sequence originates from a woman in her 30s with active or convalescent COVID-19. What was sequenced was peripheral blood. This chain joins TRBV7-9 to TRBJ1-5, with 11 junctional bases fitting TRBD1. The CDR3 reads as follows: CASSADRGQVNQPQHF. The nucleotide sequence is TGTGCCAGCAGCGCGGACAGGGGGCAGGTTAATCAGCCCCAGCATTTT.